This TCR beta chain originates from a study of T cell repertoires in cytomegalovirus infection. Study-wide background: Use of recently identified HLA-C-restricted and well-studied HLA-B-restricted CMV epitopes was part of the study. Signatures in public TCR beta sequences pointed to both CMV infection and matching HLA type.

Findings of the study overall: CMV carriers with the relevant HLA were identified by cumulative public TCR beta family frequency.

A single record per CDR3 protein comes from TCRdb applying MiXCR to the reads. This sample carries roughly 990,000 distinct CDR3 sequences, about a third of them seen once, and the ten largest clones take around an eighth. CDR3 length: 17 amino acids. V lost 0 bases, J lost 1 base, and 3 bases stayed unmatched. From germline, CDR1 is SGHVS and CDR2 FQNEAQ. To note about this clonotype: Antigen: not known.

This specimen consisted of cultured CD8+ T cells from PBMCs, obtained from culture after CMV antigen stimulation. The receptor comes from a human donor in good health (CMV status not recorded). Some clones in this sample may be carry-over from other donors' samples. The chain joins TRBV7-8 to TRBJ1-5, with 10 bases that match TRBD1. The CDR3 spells CASSLAMGQGSNQPQHF. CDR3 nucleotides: TGTGCCAGCAGCTTAGCTATGGGACAGGGGAGCAATCAGCCCCAGCATTTT.